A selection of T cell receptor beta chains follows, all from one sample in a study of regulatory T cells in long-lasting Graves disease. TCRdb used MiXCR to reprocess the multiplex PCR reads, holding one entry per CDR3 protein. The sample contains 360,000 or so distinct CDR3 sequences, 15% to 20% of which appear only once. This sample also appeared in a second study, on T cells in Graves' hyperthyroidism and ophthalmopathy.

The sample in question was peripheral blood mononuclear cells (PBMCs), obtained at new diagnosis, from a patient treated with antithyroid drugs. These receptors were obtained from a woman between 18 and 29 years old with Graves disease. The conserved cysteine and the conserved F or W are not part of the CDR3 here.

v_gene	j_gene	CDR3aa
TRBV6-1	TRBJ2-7	ASRVIPGQESYEQY
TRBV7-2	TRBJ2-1	ASSLSGGAAEQF
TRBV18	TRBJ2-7	ASSPSAREQY
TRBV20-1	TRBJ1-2	SATSGIRYGYT
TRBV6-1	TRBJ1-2	ASSKSLPVDREVSITGYT
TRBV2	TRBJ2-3	ARTGSDKAQDTQY
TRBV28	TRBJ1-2	ASSTGQGYGYT
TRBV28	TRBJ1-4	ASSFLRQSNEKLF
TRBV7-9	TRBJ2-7	ASSTNRGQGRYEQY
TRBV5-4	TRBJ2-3	ATDRGSTDTQY
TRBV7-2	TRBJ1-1	AVMRTPNTEAF
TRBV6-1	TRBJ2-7	ASSVRRAGEQY
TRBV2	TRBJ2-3	ASSEIQKLAGVTDTQY
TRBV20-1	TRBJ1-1	SGVRGAEAF
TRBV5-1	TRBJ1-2	ASSLTGDYGYT
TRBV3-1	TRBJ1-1	ASSLAEGTAEAF
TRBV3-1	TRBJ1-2	ASSQNPGTNLYGYT
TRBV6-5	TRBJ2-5	ASSFGLAKGETQY
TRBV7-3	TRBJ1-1	ASSLTRGARGAEAF
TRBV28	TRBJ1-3	ASSLSGRYSGNTIY
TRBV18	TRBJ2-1	ASSRVYEQF
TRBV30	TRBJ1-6	AWSAGQGYSPLH
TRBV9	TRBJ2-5	ASSEGTSSYQETQY